The 8 T cell receptor beta chains reported below all come from one sample, sequenced in a study of CD8 T cells in ankylosing spondylitis. TCRdb called the 5' RACE reads again in MiXCR, with one record for every CDR3 protein. The sample contains about 160,000 distinct CDR3 sequences, about 16% of which appear only once. Sequencing used blood, either unsorted or a sorted T cell fraction (not recorded which). These receptors all come from a male donor with ankylosing spondylitis or in good health (not recorded which).

This clonotype was recorded a few times. The rearrangement links TRBV5-6 to TRBJ1-5; D gene ambiguous. Germline values: CDR1 SGHDT, CDR2 YYEEEE. The V and J ends lost 0 bases and 3 bases respectively, with 13 bases between them. The CDR3 is 16 amino acids. The CDR3 DNA reads TGTGCCAGCAGCTTGGGGTCGCGGCAGGCCAATCAGCCCCAGCATTTT. This translates into CASSLGSRQANQPQHF.

This clonotype was counted only a few times. J is TRBJ2-5 and V is TRBV12-3 or TRBV12-4, with D hard to call. Trimming cost V 3 bases and J 2 bases, with 7 bases left between them. CDR3 size: 13 residues. The CDR3: CASSFQAQETQYF. DNA of the CDR3: TGTGCCAGCAGTTTCCAGGCACAAGAGACCCAGTACTTC.

V gene TRBV4-1 combines with J gene TRBJ1-1, with TRBD1 as a possible D gene (6 bases). This CDR3 spans 14 amino acids. Germline values: CDR1 MGHRA, CDR2 YSYEKL. V lost 0 bases to trimming and J lost 5 bases, with 10 bases between them. The CDR3 DNA follows: TGCGCCAGCAGCCAAGATCAAGGACAGACTGAAGCTTTCTTT. Translation gives CASSQDQGQTEAFF.

The V call is TRBV27, the J call TRBJ2-3, with TRBD2 matching 12 bases. Germline CDR1 reads MNHEY; CDR2 reads SMNVEV (reference sequence). The CDR3 contains 16 residues. Unmatched junction bases numbered 4, after V lost 5 bases and J lost 1 base. The CDR3 is CASSPWTSGGTDTQYF. CDR3 DNA: TGTGCCAGCAGTCCCTGGACTAGCGGGGGCACAGATACGCAGTATTTT.

This clonotype appeared a few times. This chain connects TRBV27 to TRBJ2-7; possibly TRBD1 for D (6 bases). The CDR3 loop spans 15 amino acids. Germline V gene data show CDR1 as MNHEY and CDR2 as SMNVEV (reference sequence). Trimming removed 2 bases at V and 0 bases at J, with 11 bases between. CDR3 residues: CASSLTGTLSYEQYF. DNA of the CDR3: TGTGCCAGCAGTTTAACCGGGACACTCTCCTACGAGCAGTACTTC.

This clonotype was observed many times. This sequence joins TRBV11-2 and TRBJ2-1; D possibly corresponds to TRBD2 (5 bases). The CDR3 sequence is 14 residues long. In germline, CDR1 is SGHAT, CDR2 FQNNGV. Deletions cut 6 bases from V and 2 bases from J, with 11 bases between. CDR3: CASRPTGAYNEQFF. Here the CDR3 DNA reads TGTGCCAGCAGACCTACCGGGGCCTACAATGAGCAGTTCTTC. The whole variable domain, remainder taken from reference TRBV11-2 and TRBJ2-1, is EAGVAQSPRYKIIEKRQSVAFWCNPISGHATLYWYQQILGQGPKLLIQFQNNGVVDDSQLPKDRFSAERLKGVDSTLKIQPAKLEDSAVYLCASRPTGAYNEQFFGPGTRLTVL.

This clonotype was picked up a small number of times. The chain carries TRBV19 and TRBJ2-7; 7 bases line up with TRBD1. V lost 4 bases to trimming and J lost 2 bases; unmatched junction nucleotides: 8. CDR3 length equals 15 residues. Germline CDR1 is LNHDA and CDR2 is SQIVND (reference sequence). DNA of the CDR3: TGTGCCAGTAGTAAATTAGGGACAGACGCCTACGAGCAGTACTTC. Translating gives CASSKLGTDAYEQYF.

In this sample, this clonotype turned up many times. The V and J genes are TRBV5-1 and TRBJ2-7; weak D call: TRBD2 (5 bases). Trimming cost V 0 bases and J 4 bases, with 17 bases left between them. This CDR3 contains 16 residues. Germline CDR1 SGHRS, CDR2 YFSETQ. CDR3: CASSLGRETISYEQYF. The DNA for the CDR3 is TGCGCCAGCAGCTTGGGTCGCGAGACTATTTCATACGAGCAGTACTTC.